The 26 T cell receptor beta chains given below trace back to one sample, sequenced in a study of T cells after yellow fever vaccination. TCRdb passed the 5' RACE reads through MiXCR, listing each CDR3 protein once. The sample holds roughly 170,000 distinct CDR3 sequences, approximately 6.2% seen once. Sample: CD4+ T cells sorted from PBMCs, taken on the day of the first yellow fever vaccination. The source is a man between 18 and 29 years old who received the YFV17D yellow fever vaccine.

The J gene is TRBJ2-3, the V gene TRBV9; D is unclear. This CDR3 is 12 amino acids long. Germline V gene data show CDR1 as SGDLS and CDR2 as YYNGEE. Trimming stripped 0 bases from V and 5 bases from J, with 4 bases between. CDR3 bases: TGTGCCAGCAGCGTAGGAATAGATACGCAGTATTTT. It specifies CASSVGIDTQYF. The full variable domain, rest sourced from reference TRBV9 and TRBJ2-3, is DSGVTQTPKHLITATGQRVTLRCSPRSGDLSVYWYQQSLDQGLQFLIQYYNGEERAKGNILERFSAQQFPDLHSELNLSSLELGDSALYFCASSVGIDTQYFGPGTRLTVL.

This clonotype was recorded a few times. The chain employs TRBV7-2 and TRBJ2-7, with 9 bases lining up with TRBD1. This CDR3 contains 16 residues. V shed 2 bases, J shed 3 bases, and the junction held 8 bases outside the gene matches. CDR1 SGHTA and CDR2 FQGNSA come from the germline V gene. CDR3 nucleotide sequence: TGTGCCAGCAGCTTACAAGTAGGGACAGGGCTCTACGAGCAGTACTTC. It codes for CASSLQVGTGLYEQYF.

This clonotype was seen once. A much larger clone differs by one base, so this may be a read error. V is TRBV6-2 or TRBV6-3 and J is TRBJ2-3, with 7 bases aligning to TRBD1. Germline trimming cut 6 bases from V and 3 bases from J; bases unmatched to any gene: 3. The CDR3 is made up of 13 amino acids. Germline V gene sequence: CDR1 MNHEY, CDR2 SVGEGT. The CDR3 DNA reads TGTGCCAGCAGACCGACAGGGACAGATACGCAGTATTTT. It yields the protein CASRPTGTDTQYF.

This clonotype has ten or more counts. The chain employs TRBV4-1 and TRBJ1-5; 7 nucleotides match TRBD1. V lost 3 bases, J lost 7 bases, and 9 bases stayed unmatched. The CDR3 is 15 residues long. The germline gives CDR1 MGHRA, CDR2 YSYEKL. The CDR3 reads CASSQYRGRGQPQHF. CDR3 coding DNA: TGCGCCAGCAGCCAGTATAGGGGGCGCGGGCAGCCCCAGCATTTT.

The genes are TRBV20-1 and TRBJ2-5; D might be TRBD1 or TRBD2, each matching 5 bases. The V end lost 2 bases, the J end lost 5 bases, and 15 bases lay between the germline ends. The CDR3 covers 14 residues. Germline V gene sequence: CDR1 DFQATT, CDR2 SNEGSKA (reference sequence). Written as DNA, the CDR3 is TGCAGTGCTAGACTTATAAGGGGCGGGGAGACCCAGTACTTC. Translated, it gives CSARLIRGGETQYF.

The CDR3 bases are TGTGCCAGCAGCCAGACCGGGACAGGGGGAGCACCCCTCCACTTT. Translating it yields CASSQTGTGGAPLHF. The chain links TRBV3-1 to TRBJ1-6; 11 bases map to TRBD1. The length of the CDR3 is 15 residues. CDR1 is LGHDT and CDR2 is YNNKEL in the germline V gene (reference sequence). V shed 3 bases, J shed 11 bases, and the junction held 6 bases outside the gene matches.

This clonotype occurred many times. The chain uses TRBV20-1 and TRBJ1-5; 9 bases match TRBD1. The CDR3 extends over 14 amino acids. J was trimmed by 2 bases and V by 3 bases; bases with no gene match: 2. Germline V gene sequence: CDR1 DFQATT, CDR2 SNEGSKA (reference sequence). Here the CDR3 DNA reads TGCAGTGCTAGGGGGGACAGGGGCAATCAGCCCCAGCATTTT. Translated: CSARGDRGNQPQHF.

This clonotype occurred once. The chain is built from TRBV27 and TRBJ2-5, with 8 bases lining up with TRBD2. The germline V gene encodes CDR1 MNHEY and CDR2 SMNVEV (reference sequence). The CDR3 is made up of 16 amino acids. V lost 7 bases, J lost 1 base, and 11 bases stayed unmatched. The CDR3 reads CASTPLGAGAQETQYF. The CDR3 DNA reads as TGTGCCAGCACCCCTCTTGGAGCGGGGGCCCAAGAGACCCAGTACTTC.

This clonotype was seen more than once but under ten times. The V gene is TRBV6-5, the J gene TRBJ2-1, with TRBD1 matching over 7 bases. In germline, CDR1 is MNHEY, CDR2 SVGAGI. The CDR3 contains 17 residues. V lost 1 base and J lost 3; bases outside the gene matches: 9. The CDR3 DNA reads TGTGCCAGCAGTTACTTGAGGTCCGGGACAGACTACAATGAGCAGTTCTTC. This gives the protein CASSYLRSGTDYNEQFF.

This clonotype was observed many times. The chain has TRBV3-1 and TRBJ2-2, with D uncertain. Per germline, CDR1 LGHDT and CDR2 YNNKEL (reference sequence). The CDR3 runs to 14 residues. Trimming left V 0 bases short and J 5 bases short, with 7 bases between. In DNA form, the CDR3 reads TGTGCCAGCAGCCAAGATCACGGGACCGGGGAGCTGTTTTTT. Encoded protein: CASSQDHGTGELFF.

V gene TRBV11-2 combines with J gene TRBJ2-7; 11 nucleotides line up with TRBD1. The germline gives CDR1 SGHAT, CDR2 FQNNGV. This CDR3 is 17 amino acids long. V lost 1 base to trimming and J lost 0 bases; unmatched junction nucleotides: 5. CDR3 amino acids: CASSLGRGQGDSYEQYV. CDR3 bases: TGTGCCAGCAGCTTAGGTAGGGGACAGGGGGACTCCTACGAGCAGTACGTC.

This clonotype was picked up many times. The CDR3 DNA is TGTGCCAGCACCCCTAGCGGGGGCCAATACAATGAGCAGTTCTTC. Translated: CASTPSGGQYNEQFF. The chain joins TRBV4-2 to TRBJ2-1, with TRBD2 matching over 10 bases. This CDR3 spans 15 amino acids. CDR1 LGHNA and CDR2 YNFKEQ come from the germline V gene. With V trimmed by 7 bases and J by 4 bases, 7 bases remained unmatched.

This clonotype was seen many times. The chain carries TRBV7-9 and TRBJ2-7; 10 nucleotides agree with TRBD1. This CDR3 is built from 15 residues. V lost 1 base to trimming and J lost 5 bases; unmatched junction nucleotides: 5. Per germline, CDR1 SEHNR and CDR2 FQNEAQ (reference sequence). The chain's CDR3 is CASSLVGTGVDEQYV. As DNA, the CDR3 is TGTGCCAGCAGCTTAGTGGGGACAGGGGTTGACGAGCAGTACGTC.

Ten or more counts support this clonotype. The rearrangement links TRBV12-3 or TRBV12-4 to TRBJ2-3; D possibly uses TRBD1 or TRBD2 (6 bases each). This CDR3 region has 13 residues. Trimming cost V 7 bases and J 6 bases, with 14 bases left between them. CDR3 region: CASTWGAGDTQYF. CDR3 bases: TGTGCCAGCACTTGGGGGGCAGGGGATACGCAGTATTTT.

This clonotype was recorded at least ten times. The V gene is TRBV11-2, the J gene TRBJ2-5; 7 bases line up with TRBD1. The germline V gene encodes CDR1 SGHAT and CDR2 FQNNGV. This CDR3 contains 14 residues. V shed 5 bases, J shed 4 bases, and the junction held 7 bases outside the gene matches. CDR3 sequence: CASSLRQGGETQYF. The DNA for the CDR3 is TGTGCCAGCAGCCTCAGACAGGGCGGAGAGACCCAGTACTTC.

This clonotype was detected many times. The chain links TRBV5-5 to TRBJ2-3; D is unclear. CDR1 and CDR2 from the germline V gene are SGHKS and YYEKEE (reference sequence). The V end was cut by 5 bases, the J end by 2 bases, with 12 bases between. This CDR3 has 14 amino acids. This CDR3 is CASSPRVTTDTQYF. CDR3 coding DNA: TGTGCCAGCAGTCCAAGGGTTACCACAGATACGCAGTATTTT.

The chain recombines TRBV27 with TRBJ2-7; 8 bases fit TRBD1. The germline gives CDR1 MNHEY, CDR2 SMNVEV (reference sequence). V gave up 6 bases and J gave up 6 bases; unmatched junction bases: 7. The CDR3 spans 13 residues. The CDR3 coding sequence is TGTGCCAGCAGGGACAGGGTAGGTTCCGAGCAGTACGTC. Translating gives CASRDRVGSEQYV.

This clonotype was counted many times. V and J are TRBV4-1 and TRBJ2-3; D might be TRBD1 or TRBD2, each matching 5 bases. Germline assignment: CDR1 MGHRA and CDR2 YSYEKL. This CDR3 has 16 amino acids. The germline V and J ends were trimmed by 0 bases and 4 bases, with 14 bases remaining between them. CDR3 DNA sequence: TGCGCCAGCAGCCAAGATTGGGGACGGAGCGCAGATACGCAGTATTTT. It codes for CASSQDWGRSADTQYF.

The table lists this clonotype with a few counts. The chain links TRBV12-3 or TRBV12-4 to TRBJ2-5, with D maybe TRBD2 (7 bases). V was clipped by 4 bases and J by 1 base, with 16 bases between them. The CDR3 spans 16 residues. CDR3: CASSSGGGGTQETQYF. The CDR3 region has the DNA TGTGCCAGCAGTTCGGGGGGCGGTGGCACCCAAGAGACCCAGTACTTC.

This clonotype was seen repeatedly, ten times or more. V is TRBV7-2 and J is TRBJ2-2; a weak D match, TRBD2 (5 bases). The CDR3 sequence is 15 residues long. The germline V gene has CDR1 SGHTA and CDR2 FQGNSA. The ends were cut back, 2 bases at V and 3 bases at J, with 10 bases in the middle. The chain's CDR3 is CASSLTGSYTGELFF. DNA for the CDR3: TGTGCCAGCAGCTTAACGGGGAGTTACACCGGGGAGCTGTTTTTT.

A few counts support this clonotype. The chain employs TRBV20-1 and TRBJ1-1, with D possibly matching TRBD1 (5 bases). Germline V gene sequence: CDR1 DFQATT, CDR2 SNEGSKA (reference sequence). The CDR3 extends over 14 amino acids. V was cut by 5 bases and J by 0 bases, with 13 bases left in between. CDR3 protein: CSAGPRVMNTEAFF. The CDR3 bases are TGCAGTGCTGGACCCAGGGTAATGAACACTGAAGCTTTCTTT.

This clonotype has more than one count but fewer than ten. The chain is built from TRBV29-1 and TRBJ2-3, with 7 bases that match TRBD1. CDR1 is SQVTM and CDR2 is ANQGSEA in the germline V gene. V dropped 8 bases and J dropped 2; count of bases not matched to a gene: 4. The CDR3 totals 12 residues. The CDR3 protein is CSIGQDTDTQYF. Here the CDR3 DNA reads TGCAGCATTGGACAGGACACAGATACGCAGTATTTT.

This clonotype was seen ten or more times. This chain connects TRBV7-8 to TRBJ2-3; 13 nucleotides agree with TRBD2. Looked up from germline, CDR1 is SGHVS and CDR2 is FQNEAQ. CDR3 length: 16 amino acids. J gave up 1 base and V 5 bases, and 3 bases lay outside the gene matches. The CDR3 coding sequence is TGTGCCAGCAGCCCTGGACTAGCGGGAGGCACAGATACGCAGTATTTT. Its translation is CASSPGLAGGTDTQYF.

The CDR3 DNA reads as TGTGCCACCCAACAGGGGTTAGGCTATGGCTACACCTTC. Translated, it gives CATQQGLGYGYTF. The chain joins TRBV12-3 or TRBV12-4 to TRBJ1-2, with 7 bases aligning to TRBD1. The length of the CDR3 is 13 residues. J gave up 4 bases and V 10 bases, and 9 bases lay outside the gene matches.

V gene TRBV29-1 combines with J gene TRBJ2-2; TRBD2 aligns across 9 bases. The V gene's germline CDR1 is SQVTM and CDR2 ANQGSEA. The length of the CDR3 is 14 residues. V was clipped by 7 bases and J by 2 bases; unmatched bases: 5. The CDR3 DNA reads TGCAGCGCCTTAGCGGGGGTTAACACCGGGGAGCTGTTTTTT. Its translation is CSALAGVNTGELFF.

This clonotype appeared a few times. This may stem from a read error, because a much larger clone lies one nucleotide away. V and J are TRBV19 and TRBJ2-1; D perhaps matches TRBD2 (6 bases). Germline loops: CDR1 LNHDA, CDR2 SQIVND (reference sequence). This CDR3 has 13 residues. The V gene lost 4 bases and the J gene lost 8 bases, with 12 bases spanning the gap. The CDR3 protein is CASSTRPGDEQFF. The CDR3 DNA is TGTGCCAGTAGTACTCGACCGGGGGATGAGCAGTTCTTC.